The text below deals with one T cell receptor (beta chain). Its antigen is undetermined. The sample originates from a study of cytomegalovirus exposure and HLA in healthy donors. Study outcomes and limitations: 87-base-pair reads could not separate some V segments, including TRBV6-2 and TRBV6-3. V- and J-gene trimming of TCR beta was linked (in a later analysis) to a missense DCLRE1C variant.

V shed 5 bases and J 7 bases; nucleotides not matched to a gene: 8. This CDR3 has 14 amino acids. Germline V gene sequence: CDR1 MNHEY, CDR2 SMNVEV (reference sequence). 13 Jbeta primers and 60 Vbeta primers were used for the PCR. Generated by immunoSEQ multiplex PCR, the TCRdb table keeps only in-frame clones and is missing some. In the table there are over 150,000 clones, around 77% of which are singletons. The V gene is TRBV27, the J gene TRBJ1-5; 7 bases fit TRBD1. The origin of this receptor is a young woman in good health and CMV-seronegative. Sequenced sample: PBMCs. CDR3 in DNA: TGTGCCAGCAGTAGACAGGGAGGTGGACAGCCCCAGCATTTT. This sequence encodes CASSRQGGGQPQHF.